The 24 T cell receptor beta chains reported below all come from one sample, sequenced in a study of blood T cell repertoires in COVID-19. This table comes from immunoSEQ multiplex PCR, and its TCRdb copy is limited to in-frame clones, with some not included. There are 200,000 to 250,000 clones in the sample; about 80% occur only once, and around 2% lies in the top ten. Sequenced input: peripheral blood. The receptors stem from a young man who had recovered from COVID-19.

CDR3 in amino acids: CASSSERSGTAAEKLFF. For the CDR3, the DNA is TGCGCCAGCAGCTCTGAGAGATCCGGGACAGCTGCTGAAAAACTGTTTTTT. The chain combines TRBV4-1 with TRBJ1-4; 7 bases fit TRBD1. This CDR3 region has 17 residues. Germline values: CDR1 MGHRA, CDR2 YSYEKL. After removal of 5 bases from V and 7 bases from J, the junction contained 16 bases not matched to a gene.

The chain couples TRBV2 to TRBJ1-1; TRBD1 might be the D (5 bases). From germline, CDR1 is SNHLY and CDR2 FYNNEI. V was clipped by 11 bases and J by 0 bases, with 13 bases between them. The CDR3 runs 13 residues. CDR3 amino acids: CARQGLVNTEAFF. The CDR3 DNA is TGTGCCCGCCAGGGACTGGTGAACACTGAAGCTTTCTTT.

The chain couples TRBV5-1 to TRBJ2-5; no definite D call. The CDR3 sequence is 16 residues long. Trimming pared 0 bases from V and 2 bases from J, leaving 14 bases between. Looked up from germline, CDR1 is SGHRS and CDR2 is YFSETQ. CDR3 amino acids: CASSLGQTVTQETQYF. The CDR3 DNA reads TGCGCCAGCAGCTTGGGCCAGACGGTGACACAAGAGACCCAGTACTTC.

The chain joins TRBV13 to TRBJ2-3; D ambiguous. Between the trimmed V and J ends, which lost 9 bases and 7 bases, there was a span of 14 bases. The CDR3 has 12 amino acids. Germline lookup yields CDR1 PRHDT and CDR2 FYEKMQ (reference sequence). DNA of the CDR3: TGTGCCAGTTCTCCACTCTCCCATACGCAGTATTTT. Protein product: CASSPLSHTQYF.

The CDR3 nucleotides are TGTGCCAGCAGTTACACCTGGGGGGAAGGGAATGAAGAGCAGTTCTTC. It yields the protein CASSYTWGEGNEEQFF. The genes are TRBV6-5 and TRBJ2-1, with D perhaps matching TRBD2 (6 bases). This CDR3 contains 16 residues. Germline CDR1 and CDR2: MNHEY and SVGAGI. Trimming pared 2 bases from V and 10 bases from J, leaving 21 bases between.

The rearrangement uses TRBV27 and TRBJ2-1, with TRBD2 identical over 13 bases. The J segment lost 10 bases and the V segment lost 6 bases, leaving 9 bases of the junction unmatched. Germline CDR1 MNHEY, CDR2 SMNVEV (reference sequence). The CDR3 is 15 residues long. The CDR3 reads CASRVTSGGAKEQFF. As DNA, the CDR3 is TGTGCCAGCAGGGTTACTAGCGGGGGGGCAAAAGAGCAGTTCTTC.

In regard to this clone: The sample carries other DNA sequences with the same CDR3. The CDR3 loop reads CASSRQGYGYTF. The CDR3, as DNA: TGTGCCAGCAGCCGACAGGGCTATGGCTACACCTTC. The rearrangement links TRBV6-5 to TRBJ1-2; 7 bases are shared with TRBD1. The CDR3 totals 12 residues. Germline-derived CDR1 and CDR2 are MNHEY and SVGAGI. The ends lost 6 bases at V and 4 bases at J; junction bases unmatched: 2.

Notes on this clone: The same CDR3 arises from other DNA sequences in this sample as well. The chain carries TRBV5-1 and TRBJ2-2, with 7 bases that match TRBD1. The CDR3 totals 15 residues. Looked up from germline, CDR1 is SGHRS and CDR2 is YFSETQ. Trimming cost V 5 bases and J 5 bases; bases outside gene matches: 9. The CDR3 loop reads CASSLRGPGTGELFF. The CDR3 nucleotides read TGCGCCAGCAGTTTAAGGGGGCCGGGGACCGGGGAGCTGTTTTTT.

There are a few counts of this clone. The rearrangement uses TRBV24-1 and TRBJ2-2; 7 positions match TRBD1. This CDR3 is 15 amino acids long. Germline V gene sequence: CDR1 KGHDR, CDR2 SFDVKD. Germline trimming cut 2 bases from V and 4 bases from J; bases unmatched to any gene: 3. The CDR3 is CATSDYRGTTGELFF. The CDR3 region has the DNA TGTGCCACCAGTGATTACAGGGGAACCACCGGGGAGCTGTTTTTT.

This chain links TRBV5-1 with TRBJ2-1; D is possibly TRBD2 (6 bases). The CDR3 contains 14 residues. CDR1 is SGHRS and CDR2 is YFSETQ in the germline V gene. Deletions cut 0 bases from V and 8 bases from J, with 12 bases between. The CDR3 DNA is TGCGCCAGCAGCTTGGTGGGGGGTAGCGATGAGCAGTTCTTC. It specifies CASSLVGGSDEQFF.

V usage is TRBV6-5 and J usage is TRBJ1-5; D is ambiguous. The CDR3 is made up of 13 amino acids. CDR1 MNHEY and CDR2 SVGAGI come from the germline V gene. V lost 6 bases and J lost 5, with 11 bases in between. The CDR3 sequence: CASSPNSDQPQHF. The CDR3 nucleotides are TGTGCCAGCAGCCCGAACTCCGATCAGCCCCAGCATTTT.

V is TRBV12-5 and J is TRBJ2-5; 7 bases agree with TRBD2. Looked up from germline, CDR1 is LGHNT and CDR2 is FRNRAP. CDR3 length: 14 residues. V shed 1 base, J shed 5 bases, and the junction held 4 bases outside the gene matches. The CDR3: CASGLAGGTETQYF. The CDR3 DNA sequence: TGTGCTAGTGGTTTGGCCGGGGGGACGGAGACCCAGTACTTC.

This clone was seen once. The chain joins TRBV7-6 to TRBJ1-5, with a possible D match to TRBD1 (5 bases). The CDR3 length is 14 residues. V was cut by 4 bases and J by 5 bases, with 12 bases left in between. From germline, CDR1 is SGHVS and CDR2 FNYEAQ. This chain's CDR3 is CASSYQGGDQPQHF. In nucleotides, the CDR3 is TGTGCCAGCAGCTATCAGGGAGGGGATCAGCCCCAGCATTTT.

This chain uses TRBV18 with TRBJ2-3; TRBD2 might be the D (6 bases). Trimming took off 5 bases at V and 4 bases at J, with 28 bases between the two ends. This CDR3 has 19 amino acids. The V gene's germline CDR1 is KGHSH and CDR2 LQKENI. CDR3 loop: CASSWPEDYLDLASDTQYF. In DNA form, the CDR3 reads TGTGCCAGCTCATGGCCTGAGGACTACCTTGATTTAGCCTCAGATACGCAGTATTTT.

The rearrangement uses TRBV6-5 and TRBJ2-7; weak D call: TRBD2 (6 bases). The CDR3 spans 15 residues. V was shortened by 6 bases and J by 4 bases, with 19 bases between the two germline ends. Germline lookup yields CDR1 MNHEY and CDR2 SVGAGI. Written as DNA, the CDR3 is TGTGCCAGCAGCCTCACCGGGACTCCCCGATACGAGCAGTACTTC. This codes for CASSLTGTPRYEQYF.

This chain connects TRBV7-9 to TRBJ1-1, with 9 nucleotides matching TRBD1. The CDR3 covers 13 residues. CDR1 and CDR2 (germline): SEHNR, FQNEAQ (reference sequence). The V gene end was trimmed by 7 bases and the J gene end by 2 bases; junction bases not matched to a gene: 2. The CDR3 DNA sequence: TGTGCCAGCACACAGGGGGCAAACACTGAAGCTTTCTTT. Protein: CASTQGANTEAFF. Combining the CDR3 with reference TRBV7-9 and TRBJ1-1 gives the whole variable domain DTGVSQNPRHKITKRGQNVTFRCDPISEHNRLYWYRQTLGQGPEFLTYFQNEAQLEKSRLLSDRFSAERPKGSFSTLEIQRTEQGDSAMYLCASTQGANTEAFFGQGTRLTVV.

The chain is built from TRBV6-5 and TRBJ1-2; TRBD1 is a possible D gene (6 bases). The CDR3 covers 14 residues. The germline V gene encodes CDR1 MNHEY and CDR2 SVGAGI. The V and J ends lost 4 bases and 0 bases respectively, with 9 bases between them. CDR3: CASSFTGTNYGYTF. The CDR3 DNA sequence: TGTGCCAGCAGTTTCACAGGGACTAACTATGGCTACACCTTC.

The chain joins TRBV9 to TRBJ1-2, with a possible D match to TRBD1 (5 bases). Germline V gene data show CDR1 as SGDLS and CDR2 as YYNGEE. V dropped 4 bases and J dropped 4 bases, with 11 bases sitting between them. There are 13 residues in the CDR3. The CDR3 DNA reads TGTGCCAGCAGCCCTGACGGGGGCTATGGCTACACCTTC. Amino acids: CASSPDGGYGYTF.

This CDR3 reads CASSPPAGELFF. CDR3 coding DNA: TGTGCCAGTAGTCCCCCAGCCGGGGAGCTGTTTTTT. The chain links TRBV19 to TRBJ2-2, with D hard to call. Germline V gene lookup returns CDR1 LNHDA and CDR2 SQIVND (reference sequence). Trimming took off 5 bases at V and 6 bases at J, with 7 bases between the two ends. This CDR3 spans 12 amino acids.

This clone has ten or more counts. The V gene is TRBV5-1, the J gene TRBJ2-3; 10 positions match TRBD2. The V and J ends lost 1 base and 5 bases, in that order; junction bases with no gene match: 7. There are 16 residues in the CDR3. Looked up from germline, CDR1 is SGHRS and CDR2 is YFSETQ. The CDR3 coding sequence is TGCGCCAGCAGCTTGAGAGCGGGGGGGCCGGAAGATACGCAGTATTTT. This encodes CASSLRAGGPEDTQYF.

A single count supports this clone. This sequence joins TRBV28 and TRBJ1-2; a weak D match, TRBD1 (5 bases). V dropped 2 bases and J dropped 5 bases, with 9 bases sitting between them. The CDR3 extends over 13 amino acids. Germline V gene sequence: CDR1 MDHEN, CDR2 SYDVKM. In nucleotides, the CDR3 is TGTGCCAGCAGTTTACCAGGGAGGTATGGCTACACCTTC. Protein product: CASSLPGRYGYTF.

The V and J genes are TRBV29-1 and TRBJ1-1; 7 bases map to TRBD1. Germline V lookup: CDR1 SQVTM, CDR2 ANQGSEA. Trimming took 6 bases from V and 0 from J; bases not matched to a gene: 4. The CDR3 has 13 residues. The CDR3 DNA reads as TGCAGCGTGTGGGACAGTATGAACACTGAAGCTTTCTTT. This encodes CSVWDSMNTEAFF.

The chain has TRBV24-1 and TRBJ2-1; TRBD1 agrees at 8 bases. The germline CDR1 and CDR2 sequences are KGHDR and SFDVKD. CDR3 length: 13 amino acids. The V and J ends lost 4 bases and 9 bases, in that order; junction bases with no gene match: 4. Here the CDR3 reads CATSEPGGGEQFF. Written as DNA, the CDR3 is TGTGCCACCAGTGAACCAGGGGGCGGTGAGCAGTTCTTC.

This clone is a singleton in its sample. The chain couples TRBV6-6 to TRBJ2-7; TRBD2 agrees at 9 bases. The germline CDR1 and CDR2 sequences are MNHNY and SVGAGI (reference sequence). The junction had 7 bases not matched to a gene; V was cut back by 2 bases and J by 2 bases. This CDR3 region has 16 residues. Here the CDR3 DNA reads TGTGCCAGCAGTTACGTGGCGGGGGGGAGTACCTACGAGCAGTACTTC. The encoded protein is CASSYVAGGSTYEQYF.